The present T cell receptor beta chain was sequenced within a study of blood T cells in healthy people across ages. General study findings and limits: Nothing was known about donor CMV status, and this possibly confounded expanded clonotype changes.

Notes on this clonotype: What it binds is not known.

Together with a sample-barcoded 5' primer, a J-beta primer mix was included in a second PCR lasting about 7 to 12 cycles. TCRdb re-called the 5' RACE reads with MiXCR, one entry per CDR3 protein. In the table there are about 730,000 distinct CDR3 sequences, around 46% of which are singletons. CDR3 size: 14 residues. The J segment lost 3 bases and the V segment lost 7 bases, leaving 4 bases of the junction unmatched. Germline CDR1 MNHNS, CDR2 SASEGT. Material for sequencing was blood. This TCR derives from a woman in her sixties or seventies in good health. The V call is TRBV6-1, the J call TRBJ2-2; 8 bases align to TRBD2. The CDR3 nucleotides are TGTGCCAGCACCCGGGAGGGGGACACCGGGGAGCTGTTTTTT. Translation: CASTREGDTGELFF.